The clone carrying this T cell receptor (beta chain) was detected ten times or more. Its antigen is unidentified. The time point here: sample taken at primary tumor resection. This specimen belongs to a study of spatial heterogeneity in lung cancer. TCRdb used MiXCR to reprocess the 5' RACE reads, holding one entry per CDR3 protein. The sample yields 4,000 to 6,000 distinct CDR3 sequences, around 13% seen once. Germline V gene data show CDR1 as WSHSY and CDR2 as SAAADI. V shed 5 bases and J shed 4 bases, with 8 bases lying between them. CDR3 length: 12 amino acids. Findings of the study overall: The study found that expanded intratumoral alpha and beta TCR counts tracked tumor mutation counts.

The receptor was isolated from a female donor with early-stage non-small cell lung cancer. The sequencing here drew on lung tumor tissue, taken at surgery. The rearrangement joins TRBV10-2 to TRBJ1-2, with D possibly being TRBD1 (5 bases). CDR3 protein: CASSQGGYGYTF. DNA for the CDR3: TGCGCCAGCAGTCAGGGTGGCTATGGCTACACCTTC.